The following is a TCR beta chain sequence with its context. Its cognate antigen is unknown. The data were obtained in a study of shared clonotypes between healthy human individuals. Points from the study as a whole: Clonotype sharing levels among donors were expected to vary with sequencing depth. Blood was the sole source, and tissue repertoires probably differ.

Sequenced by immunoSEQ multiplex PCR; TCRdb stores in-frame clones only, minus some. The sample contains fewer than 550,000 clones, nearly 80% of which appear only once. Trimming removed 4 bases from V and 4 bases from J, with 15 bases in between. CDR3 size: 14 residues. The germline V gene has CDR1 GTSNPN and CDR2 SVGIG (reference sequence). Specimen: PBMCs. The V gene is TRBV30, the J gene TRBJ2-3; D gene ambiguous. This receptor was identified in a woman aged 40 to 50 in good health. Some clones in this sample may be carry-over from other donors' samples. The CDR3 reads CAWIPGPEADTQYF. DNA for the CDR3: TGTGCCTGGATCCCTGGCCCCGAGGCAGATACGCAGTATTTT.